The 30 T cell receptor beta chains listed next were all sequenced from one sample in a study of blood T cell repertoires in COVID-19. The repertoire was sequenced with immunoSEQ multiplex PCR; TCRdb's copy has only in-frame clones and lacks some. The profile covers 100,000 to 150,000 clones, with approximately 88% appearing a single time and more than 1.4% taken by the ten largest. Material: peripheral blood. These receptors were collected from a man in his sixties with acute or convalescent COVID-19.

The V call is TRBV9, the J call TRBJ2-5, with TRBD1 matching over 7 bases. The CDR3 length is 14 residues. The V segment lost 4 bases and the J segment 5 bases; nucleotides outside the gene matches: 8. Germline CDR1 reads SGDLS; CDR2 reads YYNGEE. CDR3 loop: CASSTRQGSETQYF. CDR3 nucleotides: TGTGCCAGCAGCACCAGACAGGGTTCGGAGACCCAGTACTTC.

V gene TRBV10-1 combines with J gene TRBJ2-5; possible D gene TRBD2, 5 bases. The CDR3 sequence is 14 residues long. The V end lost 6 bases, the J end lost 1 base, and 12 bases lay between the germline ends. Germline V gene data show CDR1 as WNHNN and CDR2 as SYGVQD (reference sequence). CDR3 protein: CASSKKRIQETQYF. The CDR3 DNA reads TGCGCCAGCAGCAAAAAGCGGATCCAAGAGACCCAGTACTTC.

This chain connects TRBV2 to TRBJ2-1, with 7 bases lining up with TRBD2. The CDR3 spans 15 residues. Germline CDR1 and CDR2: SNHLY and FYNNEI. J gave up 3 bases and V 2 bases, and 4 bases lay outside the gene matches. As DNA, the CDR3 is TGTGCCAGCAGTGAAAGAAGCGGGAACTACAATGAGCAGTTCTTC. Its translation is CASSERSGNYNEQFF.

J is TRBJ1-6 and V is TRBV7-3, with 8 positions matching TRBD1. The germline gives CDR1 SGHTA, CDR2 FQGTGA. Trimming at V came to 6 bases and at J to 8 bases, leaving 24 bases not matched to a gene. The CDR3 has 20 residues. In DNA, the CDR3 is TGTGCCAGCAGGCACTATGGGGACAGGCTAAAAGCCGAAAACCATTCACCCCTCCACTTT. Its translation: CASRHYGDRLKAENHSPLHF.

Concerning this clone: Other DNA sequences in the sample encode the same CDR3. The rearrangement links TRBV30 to TRBJ2-7; a possible D gene is TRBD1 (5 bases). V gave up 0 bases and J gave up 4 bases, with 7 bases separating them. CDR1 is GTSNPN, CDR2 SVGIG, per germline (reference sequence). The CDR3 contains 12 residues. The DNA for the CDR3 is TGTGCCTGGAGTGTCCAGGGATACGAGCAGTACTTC. Translated, it gives CAWSVQGYEQYF.

The genes are TRBV11-3 and TRBJ2-5; 7 bases align to TRBD2. The J segment lost 4 bases and the V segment lost 6 bases, leaving 8 bases of the junction unmatched. The CDR3 length is 14 residues. The germline gives CDR1 SGHNT, CDR2 YENEEA. CDR3 bases: TGTGCCAGCAGTCCTAGCGGACGGGGAGAGACCCAGTACTTC. This encodes CASSPSGRGETQYF.

The sample holds a few counts of this clone. CDR3 nucleotide sequence: TGCGCCAGCAGCCCCGCGGGACAGTCTTACAATGAGCAGTTCTTC. It codes for CASSPAGQSYNEQFF. The rearrangement uses TRBV4-1 and TRBJ2-1; D perhaps matches TRBD1 (7 bases). This CDR3 region has 15 residues. V gave up 4 bases and J gave up 4 bases, with 14 bases separating them. The V gene's germline CDR1 is MGHRA and CDR2 YSYEKL.

This chain links TRBV5-6 with TRBJ1-2; 10 nucleotides align to TRBD1. With 4 bases clipped from V and 8 bases from J, the junction kept 11 bases outside the gene matches. Germline CDR1 and CDR2: SGHDT and YYEEEE. This CDR3 is built from 15 residues. This CDR3 reads CASSVPGQGWDGYTF. The CDR3 DNA is TGTGCCAGCAGCGTTCCGGGACAGGGGTGGGACGGCTACACCTTC.

This clone appeared a few times. The genes are TRBV6-5 and TRBJ1-1; D ambiguous. CDR1 and CDR2 from the germline V gene are MNHEY and SVGAGI. The germline V and J ends were trimmed by 9 bases and 0 bases, with 17 bases remaining between them. The CDR3 spans 15 residues. CDR3 DNA: TGTGCCAGTACCCAAGTTGCGGGCGTGAACACTGAAGCTTTCTTT. Protein: CASTQVAGVNTEAFF.

The V call is TRBV18, the J call TRBJ2-3; 10 bases map to TRBD1. The CDR3 totals 16 residues. Germline assignment: CDR1 KGHSH and CDR2 LQKENI. Trimming cost V 5 bases and J 2 bases; bases outside gene matches: 7. CDR3 amino acids: CASSTQGQGDTDTQYF. CDR3 DNA sequence: TGTGCCAGCTCAACCCAAGGACAGGGGGACACAGATACGCAGTATTTT.

Comment on this clone: Without the conserved terminal phenylalanine or tryptophan, this CDR3 likely stems from a read error. The chain recombines TRBV27 with TRBJ1-2, with TRBD1 matching over 11 bases. CDR3 length equals 17 residues. Germline trimming cut 6 bases from V and 2 bases from J; bases unmatched to any gene: 11. Germline lookup yields CDR1 MNHEY and CDR2 SMNVEV (reference sequence). CDR3 DNA sequence: TGTGCCAGCAGCATAAGGACAGGGGGCATTGTCAACTATGGCTACACCCTC. Amino acids: CASSIRTGGIVNYGYTL.

This clone was seen a handful of times. V usage is TRBV19 and J usage is TRBJ2-7, with a tentative D call TRBD1 (6 bases). This CDR3 region has 15 residues. V was shortened by 6 bases and J by 0 bases, with 15 bases between the two germline ends. CDR1 and CDR2 (germline): LNHDA, SQIVND (reference sequence). The CDR3 sequence is CASSPYRASSYEQYF. DNA of the CDR3: TGTGCCAGTAGCCCATACAGGGCAAGCTCCTACGAGCAGTACTTC.

This clone appeared a few times. The chain has TRBV19 and TRBJ1-3; tentatively, D is TRBD1 (6 bases). Trimming removed 6 bases from V and 2 bases from J, with 14 bases in between. The CDR3 contains 15 residues. Germline loops: CDR1 LNHDA, CDR2 SQIVND (reference sequence). For the CDR3, the DNA is TGTGCCAGTAGATTCGACAGGAGTCCTGGAAACACCATATATTTT. Encoded protein: CASRFDRSPGNTIYF.

This clone turned up a few times. The chain uses TRBV29-1 and TRBJ2-5; D possibly corresponds to TRBD2 (6 bases). CDR3 length: 14 residues. The germline V and J ends were trimmed by 7 bases and 4 bases, with 19 bases remaining between them. Germline V gene data show CDR1 as SQVTM and CDR2 as ANQGSEA. The DNA for the CDR3 is TGCAGCGCTCCGCCCGGGGTGGGGGGAGAGACCCAGTACTTC. The encoded protein is CSAPPGVGGETQYF.

This chain links TRBV2 with TRBJ1-1, with D maybe TRBD1 (6 bases). The CDR3 spans 13 residues. In germline, CDR1 is SNHLY, CDR2 FYNNEI. V was trimmed by 7 bases and J by 4 bases, leaving 13 bases between them. CDR3 amino acids: CASNRESTTEAFF. The CDR3 DNA follows: TGTGCCAGCAACAGGGAATCCACCACTGAAGCTTTCTTT.

In its sample, this clone was seen once. The chain employs TRBV19 and TRBJ2-6; 8 bases map to TRBD1. J was trimmed by 0 bases and V by 5 bases; bases with no gene match: 9. CDR3 size: 18 residues. Germline V gives CDR1 LNHDA, CDR2 SQIVND (reference sequence). The CDR3 DNA reads TGTGCCAGTAGTCCCGGACAGGGCCAATACTCTGGGGCCAACGTCCTGACTTTC. Residues: CASSPGQGQYSGANVLTF.

V and J are TRBV5-1 and TRBJ2-5, with 12 bases matching TRBD2. The CDR3 contains 18 residues. The germline CDR1 and CDR2 sequences are SGHRS and YFSETQ. The J segment lost 5 bases and the V segment lost 3 bases, leaving 14 bases of the junction unmatched. This chain's CDR3 is CASSSLARASGRAETQYF. The DNA of the CDR3 is TGCGCCAGCAGCTCGCTTGCCCGCGCTAGCGGGAGGGCTGAGACCCAGTACTTC.

The count of this clone is one. The chain carries TRBV6-5 and TRBJ2-2, with a tentative D call TRBD1 (6 bases). Trimming removed 5 bases at V and 4 bases at J, with 8 bases between. The germline V gene encodes CDR1 MNHEY and CDR2 SVGAGI. The CDR3 length is 13 residues. CDR3 in DNA: TGTGCCAGCAGTCGGACAGTCACCGGGGAGCTGTTTTTT. Translation gives CASSRTVTGELFF.

The chain employs TRBV24-1 and TRBJ2-3; TRBD2 matches 7 bases. The CDR3 has 16 amino acids. CDR1 and CDR2 from the germline V gene are KGHDR and SFDVKD. Trimming removed 1 base from V and 0 bases from J; junction bases left unmatched: 3. CDR3 coding DNA: TGTGCCACCAGTGATTTCCGGGACTATAGCACAGATACGCAGTATTTT. The encoded protein is CATSDFRDYSTDTQYF.

The rearrangement joins TRBV6-1 to TRBJ1-5; 7 bases agree with TRBD1. Germline CDR1 MNHNS, CDR2 SASEGT. The CDR3 has 16 residues. V was clipped by 3 bases and J by 4 bases; unmatched bases: 9. DNA for the CDR3: TGTGCCAGCAGTGATTCGACAGGGTCTAGGAATCAGCCCCAGCATTTT. Translation gives CASSDSTGSRNQPQHF.

In regard to this clone: This specimen includes other DNA sequences encoding the same CDR3. This chain uses TRBV3-1 (or the pseudogene TRBV3-2) with TRBJ1-5; 9 nucleotides align to TRBD1. From germline, CDR1 is LGHDT and CDR2 YNNKEL (reference sequence). Trimming cost V 3 bases and J 4 bases; bases outside gene matches: 1. The CDR3 totals 14 residues. CDR3 loop: CASSQGTGNQPQHF. The CDR3, as DNA: TGTGCCAGCAGCCAGGGGACAGGGAATCAGCCCCAGCATTTT.

The gene calls are TRBV7-9 and TRBJ1-1; 7 bases map to TRBD1. This CDR3 comprises 15 residues. Germline lookup yields CDR1 SEHNR and CDR2 FQNEAQ (reference sequence). The J segment lost 5 bases and the V segment lost 5 bases, leaving 11 bases of the junction unmatched. CDR3 in amino acids: CASSTTQGRGTEAFF. Here the CDR3 DNA reads TGTGCCAGCAGCACCACACAGGGGCGTGGGACTGAAGCTTTCTTT.

The chain uses TRBV7-8 and TRBJ1-6; D is ambiguous. Germline values: CDR1 SGHVS, CDR2 FQNEAQ. Trimming left V 7 bases short and J 3 bases short, with 19 bases between. The CDR3 consists of 17 residues. For the CDR3, the DNA is TGTGCCAGCAACTGGCCCCAAGGAGGAAACTATAATTCACCCCTCCACTTT. Translated, it gives CASNWPQGGNYNSPLHF.

The V call is TRBV18, the J call TRBJ2-3; possible D gene TRBD1, 6 bases. V lost 3 bases and J lost 0, with 13 bases in between. This CDR3 has 16 residues. Germline loops: CDR1 KGHSH, CDR2 LQKENI. CDR3 sequence reads: CASSPGGQTSTDTQYF. The DNA of the CDR3 is TGTGCCAGCTCACCTGGGGGACAAACTAGCACAGATACGCAGTATTTT. Full variable domain (missing parts from reference TRBV18 and TRBJ2-3): NAGVMQNPRHLVRRRGQEARLRCSPMKGHSHVYWYRQLPEEGLKFMVYLQKENIIDESGMPKERFSAEFPKEGPSILRIQQVVRGDSAAYFCASSPGGQTSTDTQYFGPGTRLTVL.

The chain joins TRBV10-1 to TRBJ1-1; no clear D. CDR3 length: 13 amino acids. The germline V gene encodes CDR1 WNHNN and CDR2 SYGVQD (reference sequence). V lost 4 bases and J lost 1, with 7 bases in between. The CDR3 is CASSVNTNTEAFF. CDR3 in DNA: TGCGCCAGCAGTGTCAACACGAACACTGAAGCTTTCTTT.

The chain recombines TRBV29-1 with TRBJ2-2, with D perhaps matching TRBD2 (5 bases). Germline lookup yields CDR1 SQVTM and CDR2 ANQGSEA. V lost 5 bases, J lost 5 bases, and 18 bases lay in between. This CDR3 comprises 15 residues. As DNA, the CDR3 is TGCAGCGTTTCTAAGATACTTGGCGGGACCGGGGAGCTGTTTTTT. The encoded protein is CSVSKILGGTGELFF.

The gene calls are TRBV27 and TRBJ2-3, with 7 bases fitting TRBD2. The V and J ends lost 3 bases and 5 bases, in that order; junction bases with no gene match: 8. This CDR3 has 15 amino acids. The germline V gene has CDR1 MNHEY and CDR2 SMNVEV (reference sequence). CDR3 amino acids: CASSLWGGGGDTQYF. The DNA of the CDR3 is TGTGCCAGCAGTTTGTGGGGGGGTGGTGGAGATACGCAGTATTTT.

The gene calls are TRBV18 and TRBJ2-7, with a possible D match to TRBD2 (5 bases). Germline V gives CDR1 KGHSH, CDR2 LQKENI. The CDR3 runs to 15 residues. Deletions cut 2 bases from V and 2 bases from J, with 13 bases between. The CDR3 loop is CASSPGAGGTYEQYF. Here the CDR3 DNA reads TGTGCCAGCTCACCAGGTGCGGGTGGGACCTACGAGCAGTACTTC.

The V gene is TRBV9, the J gene TRBJ2-7; the match to TRBD1 covers 11 bases. The CDR3 contains 15 residues. V shed 4 bases, J shed 7 bases, and the junction held 10 bases outside the gene matches. CDR1 and CDR2 from the germline V gene are SGDLS and YYNGEE. CDR3 DNA: TGTGCCAGCAGCTCTCGGACAGGGGGCGTAGGGGAGCAGTACTTC. Amino acids: CASSSRTGGVGEQYF.

CDR3 protein: CASSKWTSGRFNEQYF. CDR3 sequence (DNA): TGTGCCAGTAGTAAGTGGACTAGCGGGAGATTCAACGAGCAGTACTTC. The chain uses TRBV19 and TRBJ2-7; 13 bases fit TRBD2. V trimming: 4 bases; J trimming: 5 bases; junction bases outside the gene matches: 8. CDR3 length equals 16 residues. Germline CDR1 reads LNHDA; CDR2 reads SQIVND (reference sequence).